The source of this TCR beta chain is a study of vaccination and CD4 T cells after COVID-19. On the study more broadly: The convalescents, six males and four females, included two who were Hispanic. General observations from the study: In median terms, SARS-CoV-2-reactive clonotypes went from roughly 22 to 38, a nonsignificant rise. Researchers report that a median approximately 85% of reactive clones in convalescent patients surfaced only post-vaccination.

Treatment of the sample: approximately 9-day PBMC culture with coronavirus spike peptide pools or control peptides (ViraFEST assay). Expansion of antigen-specific T cells with peptide pools by ViraFEST preceded sequencing of TCRs. As to this clonotype: Its antigen is still unknown.

The study sequenced cultured CD4+ T cell DNA using the Oncomine TCR Beta short-read assay. Each CDR3 protein gets one entry after TCRdb re-called the PCR reads with MiXCR. Of tens of thousands of distinct CDR3 sequences in the sample, around two thirds were seen once. The CDR3 runs to 14 residues. The V end lost 5 bases, the J end lost 7 bases, and 14 bases lay between the germline ends. Germline-derived CDR1 and CDR2 are LNHNV and YYDKDF (reference sequence). The receptor's source is a human donor who had recovered from COVID-19. The sample was CD4+ T cells from blood, cultured in vitro. The gene calls are TRBV15 and TRBJ2-2; weak D call: TRBD2 (5 bases). As DNA, the CDR3 is TGTGCCACCAGCGCCCGACGGGCGGGCGGGGAGCTGTTTTTT. Translation: CATSARRAGGELFF.